The 25 T cell receptor beta chains in this list originate from one sample, sequenced in a study of shared clonotypes between healthy human individuals. Naivety among CD8 cells was defined by CD45RO negativity and positive CCR7 selection, thereby excluding terminally differentiated effector memory CD45RA+ cells. Profiling relied on immunoSEQ multiplex PCR, and the TCRdb table lists in-frame clones only, not all of them. The profile covers around 620,000 clones, with approximately 95% appearing a single time and over 0.09% taken by the ten largest. Sequencing used naive CD8+ T cells sorted from blood. The receptors were gathered from a woman aged 30 to 39 in good health.

This rearrangement joins TRBV29-1 to TRBJ2-1; possibly TRBD1 for D (5 bases). V was clipped by 4 bases and J by 4 bases, with 17 bases between them. The CDR3 totals 15 residues. Germline V gene data show CDR1 as SQVTM and CDR2 as ANQGSEA. The CDR3 loop is CSVAVDTAFYNEQFF. The CDR3 DNA reads TGCAGCGTTGCGGTGGACACTGCCTTTTACAATGAGCAGTTCTTC.

This chain links TRBV10-1 with TRBJ2-7; D is unclear. CDR3 length: 13 amino acids. Germline CDR1 is WNHNN and CDR2 is SYGVQD (reference sequence). Trimming cost V 2 bases and J 2 bases, with 7 bases left between them. The CDR3: CASSERQAYEQYF. The CDR3, as DNA: TGCGCCAGCAGTGAGCGGCAGGCCTACGAGCAGTACTTC.

The chain joins TRBV19 to TRBJ2-5, with 9 bases that match TRBD2. The germline V gene encodes CDR1 LNHDA and CDR2 SQIVND (reference sequence). Germline trimming cut 4 bases from V and 7 bases from J; bases unmatched to any gene: 7. This CDR3 comprises 14 residues. CDR3 in amino acids: CASSTTGAGGTQYF. The CDR3 DNA sequence: TGTGCCAGTAGTACTACAGGAGCGGGGGGGACCCAGTACTTC.

The sample holds a few counts of this clone. V gene TRBV27 combines with J gene TRBJ1-5; D is uncertain. This CDR3 spans 12 amino acids. V dropped 3 bases and J dropped 5 bases, with 5 bases sitting between them. The germline V gene encodes CDR1 MNHEY and CDR2 SMNVEV (reference sequence). CDR3 region: CASSFIDQPQHF. CDR3 nucleotides: TGTGCCAGCAGTTTCATCGATCAGCCCCAGCATTTT.

This clone was recorded once. The V call is TRBV28, the J call TRBJ1-2, with TRBD1 matching over 7 bases. This CDR3 has 14 residues. V lost 0 bases, J lost 8 bases, and 6 bases stayed unmatched. From germline, CDR1 is MDHEN and CDR2 SYDVKM. CDR3 nucleotides: TGTGCCAGCAGTTTATGGAGGGGGCGCTACGGCTACACCTTC. It is translated as CASSLWRGRYGYTF.

The J gene is TRBJ2-2, the V gene TRBV10-3; 12 bases fit TRBD2. This CDR3 is 17 amino acids long. The germline V gene has CDR1 ENHRY and CDR2 SYGVKD. V trimming: 6 bases; J trimming: 0 bases; junction bases outside the gene matches: 5. Here the CDR3 reads CAISQGLAGTNTGELFF. CDR3 DNA sequence: TGTGCCATCAGCCAAGGACTAGCGGGAACGAACACCGGGGAGCTGTTTTTT.

V gene TRBV5-1 combines with J gene TRBJ2-7; TRBD2 matches 11 bases. From germline, CDR1 is SGHRS and CDR2 YFSETQ. V lost 4 bases, J lost 4 bases, and 10 bases stayed unmatched. The CDR3 spans 16 residues. CDR3 sequence: CASSPITSGRNYEQYF. The DNA of the CDR3 is TGCGCCAGCAGCCCAATTACTAGCGGGAGAAATTACGAGCAGTACTTC.

V is TRBV13 and J is TRBJ2-3; tentatively, D is TRBD1 (6 bases). V lost 4 bases to trimming and J lost 0 bases, with 14 bases between them. The CDR3 is 16 amino acids. Germline V gene sequence: CDR1 PRHDT, CDR2 FYEKMQ (reference sequence). CDR3 sequence: CASSSTTGESTDTQYF. Written as DNA, the CDR3 is TGTGCCAGCAGCTCGACGACAGGAGAAAGCACAGATACGCAGTATTTT.

This rearrangement joins TRBV21-1 to TRBJ1-1; the DNA was not used to check the table's D call, TRBD1. TRBV21-1 has pseudogene status. The CDR3 is made up of 16 amino acids. The CDR3 sequence is CASSKWRDSRNTEAFF. For the CDR3, the DNA is TGTGCCAGCAGCAAATGGCGGGACAGTAGAAACACTGAAGCTTTCTTT.

This chain uses TRBV19 with TRBJ1-5, with D maybe TRBD1 (6 bases). CDR1 is LNHDA, CDR2 SQIVND, per germline (reference sequence). This CDR3 contains 14 residues. The ends were cut back, 7 bases at V and 1 base at J, with 11 bases in the middle. CDR3 protein: CASTEGGSNQPQHF. The CDR3 DNA is TGTGCCAGTACCGAGGGGGGAAGCAATCAGCCCCAGCATTTT.

The rearrangement joins TRBV28 to TRBJ2-1; D remains ambiguous. The V end lost 6 bases, the J end lost 1 base, and 13 bases lay between the germline ends. Germline CDR1 and CDR2: MDHEN and SYDVKM. This CDR3 has 15 amino acids. The CDR3 here is CASSLPTTSYNEQFF. The CDR3 DNA follows: TGTGCCAGCAGCCTCCCGACGACATCCTACAATGAGCAGTTCTTC.

CDR3 in amino acids: CASSLTSGSYEQFF. In nucleotides, the CDR3 is TGTGCCAGCAGCTTGACTAGCGGGAGTTATGAGCAGTTCTTC. The rearrangement links TRBV7-9 to TRBJ2-1; TRBD2 matches at 12 bases. Germline V lookup: CDR1 SEHNR, CDR2 FQNEAQ (reference sequence). The CDR3 covers 14 residues. Germline trimming cut 3 bases from V and 8 bases from J; bases unmatched to any gene: 2.

In regard to this clone: The same CDR3 arises from other DNA sequences in this sample as well. The V gene is TRBV27, the J gene TRBJ1-1; a possible D gene is TRBD1 (6 bases). The CDR3 consists of 14 residues. Between the trimmed V and J ends, which lost 6 bases and 2 bases, there was a span of 13 bases. Germline CDR1 MNHEY, CDR2 SMNVEV (reference sequence). The CDR3 region is CASSLGGGNTEAFF. The CDR3 bases are TGTGCCAGCAGCCTAGGGGGGGGAAACACTGAAGCTTTCTTT.

A few counts support this clone. V and J are TRBV15 and TRBJ2-7; D unclear. The germline V gene has CDR1 LNHNV and CDR2 YYDKDF (reference sequence). The CDR3 covers 13 residues. V gave up 3 bases and J gave up 1 base, with 7 bases separating them. In DNA form, the CDR3 reads TGTGCCACCAGCAGTAGAGTTTCCTACGAGCAGTACTTC. It codes for CATSSRVSYEQYF.

The CDR3 is CASSSDINTEAFF. CDR3 coding DNA: TGCGCCAGCAGTTCTGACATTAACACTGAAGCTTTCTTT. This rearrangement joins TRBV4-1 to TRBJ1-1; D uncertain. This CDR3 is 13 amino acids long. Per the germline V gene, CDR1 is MGHRA and CDR2 is YSYEKL. Trimming took off 6 bases at V and 2 bases at J, with 10 bases between the two ends.

The chain joins TRBV27 to TRBJ2-1; no clear D. Germline V gene data show CDR1 as MNHEY and CDR2 as SMNVEV (reference sequence). The CDR3 consists of 16 residues. Trimming cost V 3 bases and J 8 bases, with 20 bases left between them. CDR3 amino acids: CASSFVYRTSYDEQFF. The CDR3 region has the DNA TGTGCCAGCAGTTTCGTCTACCGAACGTCATATGATGAGCAGTTCTTC.

The chain is built from TRBV28 and TRBJ1-2, with 10 bases identical to TRBD1. CDR1 is MDHEN, CDR2 SYDVKM, per germline. The CDR3 consists of 15 residues. Trimming took 6 bases from V and 8 from J; bases not matched to a gene: 12. CDR3 amino acids: CASSNPTTGGFGYTF. As DNA, the CDR3 is TGTGCCAGCAGCAATCCCACGACAGGGGGCTTCGGCTACACCTTC.

The chain combines TRBV27 with TRBJ1-5; D is ambiguous. Per the germline V gene, CDR1 is MNHEY and CDR2 is SMNVEV (reference sequence). The CDR3 covers 12 residues. Trimming shortened V by 5 bases and J by 5 bases, and 7 bases separated the two germline ends. CDR3 sequence reads: CASSPSYQPQHF. CDR3 nucleotide sequence: TGTGCCAGCAGTCCATCTTATCAGCCCCAGCATTTT.

With respect to this clone: Distinct nucleotide sequences in the sample also encode this CDR3. This chain uses TRBV5-4 with TRBJ2-6; D uncertain. Germline CDR1 reads SGHNT; CDR2 reads YYREEE (reference sequence). There are 13 residues in the CDR3. V lost 6 bases and J 4 bases, leaving 8 bases between the germline ends. CDR3 in DNA: TGTGCCAGCAAGGGTTCGGGGGCCAACGTCCTGACTTTC. Translated, it gives CASKGSGANVLTF.

This clone was counted once. Other DNA sequences within the sample encode an identical CDR3. The chain uses TRBV5-4 and TRBJ2-7; possible D gene TRBD1, 5 bases. CDR3 size: 12 residues. V gave up 4 bases and J gave up 1 base, with 6 bases separating them. CDR1 and CDR2 from the germline V gene are SGHNT and YYREEE (reference sequence). The CDR3 sequence: CASSRGSYEQYF. Written as DNA, the CDR3 is TGTGCCAGCAGCAGGGGTTCCTACGAGCAGTACTTC.

The chain uses TRBV5-6 and TRBJ1-1, with D hard to call. The CDR3 spans 11 residues. The germline gives CDR1 SGHDT, CDR2 YYEEEE. The V gene lost 3 bases and the J gene lost 3 bases, with 3 bases spanning the gap. Written as DNA, the CDR3 is TGTGCCAGCAGCTACGACACTGAAGCTTTCTTT. It codes for CASSYDTEAFF.

This rearrangement joins TRBV7-3 to TRBJ2-2; 8 bases match TRBD2. CDR1 SGHTA and CDR2 FQGTGA come from the germline V gene. This CDR3 comprises 15 residues. V lost 5 bases, J lost 1 base, and 3 bases stayed unmatched. CDR3 sequence (DNA): TGTGCCAGCAGCCCTACTAGCGGGAACACCGGGGAGCTGTTTTTT. Amino acid sequence: CASSPTSGNTGELFF. Variable domain in full (rest from reference TRBV7-3 and TRBJ2-2): GAGVSQTPSNKVTEKGKYVELRCDPISGHTALYWYRQSLGQGPEFLIYFQGTGAADDSGLPNDRFFAVRPEGSVSTLKIQRTERGDSAVYLCASSPTSGNTGELFFGEGSRLTVL.

V and J are TRBV27 and TRBJ2-5; 7 bases agree with TRBD2. With the DNA end fitting TRBJ2-7 better, the J assignment may be wrong. The CDR3 extends over 14 amino acids. Per the germline V gene, CDR1 is MNHEY and CDR2 is SMNVEV (reference sequence). CDR3 sequence: CASSVFAGVYEQYF. Written as DNA, the CDR3 is TGTGCCAGCAGTGTGTTTGCGGGAGTCTACGAGCAGTACTTC.

The chain links TRBV5-1 to TRBJ2-5, with 8 bases fitting TRBD2. With 4 bases clipped from V and 5 bases from J, the junction kept 13 bases outside the gene matches. The length of the CDR3 is 16 residues. Germline lookup yields CDR1 SGHRS and CDR2 YFSETQ. Here the CDR3 reads CASSPGGAGVWETQYF. CDR3 DNA: TGCGCCAGCAGCCCGGGGGGAGCGGGAGTTTGGGAGACCCAGTACTTC.

The chain joins TRBV27 to TRBJ2-1; no clear D gene. V gave up 2 bases and J gave up 10 bases, with 12 bases separating them. This CDR3 has 13 amino acids. Per the germline V gene, CDR1 is MNHEY and CDR2 is SMNVEV (reference sequence). DNA for the CDR3: TGTGCCAGCAGTTTAGTAGGGTATTGGGAGCAGTTCTTC. Its protein is CASSLVGYWEQFF.